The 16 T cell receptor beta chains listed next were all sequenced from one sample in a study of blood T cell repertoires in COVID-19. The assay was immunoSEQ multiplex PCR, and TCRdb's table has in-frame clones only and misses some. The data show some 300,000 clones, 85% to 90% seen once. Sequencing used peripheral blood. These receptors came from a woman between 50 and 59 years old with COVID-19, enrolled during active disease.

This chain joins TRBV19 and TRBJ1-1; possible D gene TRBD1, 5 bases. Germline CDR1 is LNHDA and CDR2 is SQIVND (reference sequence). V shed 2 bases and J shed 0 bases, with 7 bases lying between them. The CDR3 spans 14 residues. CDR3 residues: CASSIPGVNTEAFF. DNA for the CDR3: TGTGCCAGTAGTATACCGGGGGTGAACACTGAAGCTTTCTTT.

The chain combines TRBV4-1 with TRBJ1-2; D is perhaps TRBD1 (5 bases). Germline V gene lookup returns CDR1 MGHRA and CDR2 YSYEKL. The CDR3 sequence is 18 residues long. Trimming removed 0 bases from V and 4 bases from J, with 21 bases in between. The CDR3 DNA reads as TGCGCCAGCAGCCAAGATCGACAGATTGGTTTCCAGGGCTATGGCTACACCTTC. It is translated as CASSQDRQIGFQGYGYTF.

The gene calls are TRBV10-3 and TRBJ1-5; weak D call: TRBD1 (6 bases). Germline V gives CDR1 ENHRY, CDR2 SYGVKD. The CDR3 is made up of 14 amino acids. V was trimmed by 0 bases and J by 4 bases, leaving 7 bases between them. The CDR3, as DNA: TGTGCCATCAGTGAGTCTGGACAGAATCAGCCCCAGCATTTT. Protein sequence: CAISESGQNQPQHF.

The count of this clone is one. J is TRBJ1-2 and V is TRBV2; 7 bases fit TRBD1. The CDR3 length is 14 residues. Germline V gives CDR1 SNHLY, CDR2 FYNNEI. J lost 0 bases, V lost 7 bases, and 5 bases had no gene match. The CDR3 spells CASIRDSPNYGYTF. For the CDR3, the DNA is TGTGCCAGCATTAGGGACAGCCCTAACTATGGCTACACCTTC.

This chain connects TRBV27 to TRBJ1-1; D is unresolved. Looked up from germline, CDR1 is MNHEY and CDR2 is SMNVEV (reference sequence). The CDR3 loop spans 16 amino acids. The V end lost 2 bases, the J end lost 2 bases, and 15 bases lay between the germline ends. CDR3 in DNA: TGTGCCAGCAGTTTAGCGCTTGCCCTCATCAACACTGAAGCTTTCTTT. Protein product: CASSLALALINTEAFF.

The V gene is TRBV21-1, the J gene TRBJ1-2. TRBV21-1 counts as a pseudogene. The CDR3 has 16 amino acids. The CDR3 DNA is TGTGCCAGCATCCACCGAGGGTTCACATCTAACTATGGCTACACCTTC. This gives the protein CASIHRGFTSNYGYTF.

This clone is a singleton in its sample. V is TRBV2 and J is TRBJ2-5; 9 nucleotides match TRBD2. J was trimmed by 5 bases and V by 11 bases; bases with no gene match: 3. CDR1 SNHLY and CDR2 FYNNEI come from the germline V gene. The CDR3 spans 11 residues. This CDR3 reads CAAGGYETQYF. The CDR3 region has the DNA TGTGCCGCGGGGGGGTACGAGACCCAGTACTTC.

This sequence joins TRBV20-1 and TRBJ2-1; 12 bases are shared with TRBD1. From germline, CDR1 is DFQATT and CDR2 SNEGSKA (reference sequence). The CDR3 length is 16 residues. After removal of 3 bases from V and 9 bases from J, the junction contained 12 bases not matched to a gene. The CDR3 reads CSASHLPGQGAGEQFF. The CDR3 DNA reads TGCAGTGCTAGTCATCTTCCGGGACAGGGGGCTGGTGAGCAGTTCTTC.

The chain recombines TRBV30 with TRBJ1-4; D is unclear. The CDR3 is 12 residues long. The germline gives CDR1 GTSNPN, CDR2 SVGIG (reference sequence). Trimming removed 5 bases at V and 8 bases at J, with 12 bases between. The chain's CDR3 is CAWAAEGEKLFF. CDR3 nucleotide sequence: TGTGCCTGGGCCGCTGAGGGCGAAAAACTGTTTTTT.

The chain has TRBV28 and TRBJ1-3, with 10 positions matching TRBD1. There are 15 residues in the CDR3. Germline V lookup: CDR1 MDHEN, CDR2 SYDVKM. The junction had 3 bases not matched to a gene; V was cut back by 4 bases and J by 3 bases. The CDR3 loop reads CASSSGTGVGNTIYF. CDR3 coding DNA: TGTGCCAGCAGTTCCGGGACAGGGGTTGGAAACACCATATATTTT.

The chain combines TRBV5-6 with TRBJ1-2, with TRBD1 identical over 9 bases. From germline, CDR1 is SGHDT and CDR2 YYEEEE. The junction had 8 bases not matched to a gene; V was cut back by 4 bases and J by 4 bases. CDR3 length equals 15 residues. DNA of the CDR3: TGTGCCAGCAGCAGGGGGGACAGGGTACGCTATGGCTACACCTTC. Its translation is CASSRGDRVRYGYTF.

The CDR3 sequence is CASTILGLAGGRPLREQFF. The CDR3 DNA reads as TGTGCCAGCACGATTTTGGGTCTAGCGGGAGGCCGACCCCTCCGTGAGCAGTTCTTC. The chain recombines TRBV27 with TRBJ2-1; 11 positions agree with TRBD2. The V gene end was trimmed by 7 bases and the J gene end by 9 bases; junction bases not matched to a gene: 23. Germline V gene data show CDR1 as MNHEY and CDR2 as SMNVEV (reference sequence). This CDR3 contains 19 residues.

CDR3 in DNA: TGCGCCAGCAGCCAAGGACCAGGGAACACAGATACGCAGTATTTT. It encodes CASSQGPGNTDTQYF. This chain uses TRBV4-1 with TRBJ2-3; possibly TRBD1 for D (5 bases). Germline CDR1 MGHRA, CDR2 YSYEKL. The CDR3 is 15 residues long. Trimming removed 1 base from V and 2 bases from J, with 10 bases in between.

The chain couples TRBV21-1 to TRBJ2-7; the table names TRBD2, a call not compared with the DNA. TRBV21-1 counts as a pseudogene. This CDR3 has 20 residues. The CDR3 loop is CASSVTGRTSGSHDSYEQYF. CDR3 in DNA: TGTGCCAGCAGCGTGACAGGGAGAACTAGCGGGAGCCACGACTCCTACGAGCAGTACTTC.

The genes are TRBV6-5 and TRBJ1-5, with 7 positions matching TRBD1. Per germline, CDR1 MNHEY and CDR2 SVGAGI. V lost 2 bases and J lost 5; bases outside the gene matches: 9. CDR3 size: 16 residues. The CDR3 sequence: CASSYRDRLRHQPQHF. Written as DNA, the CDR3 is TGTGCCAGCAGTTACAGGGACAGACTCCGTCATCAGCCCCAGCATTTT.

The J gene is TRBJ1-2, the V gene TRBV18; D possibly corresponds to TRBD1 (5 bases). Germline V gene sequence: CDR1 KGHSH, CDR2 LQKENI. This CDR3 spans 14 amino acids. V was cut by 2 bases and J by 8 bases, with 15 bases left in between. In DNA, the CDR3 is TGTGCCAGCTCACCAGCTAACGCAGGGAAAGGCTACACCTTC. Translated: CASSPANAGKGYTF.